This T cell receptor (beta chain) stems from a study of radiotherapy plus CTLA-4 blockade in lung cancer. Study-wide context: Among patients, more than 15% showed objective responses, and approximately 31% had disease control. Study conclusions and caveats: Tumor-origin TCR clones grew in blood after radiotherapy plus ipilimumab.

The germline V gene has CDR1 MDHEN and CDR2 SYDVKM. V lost 3 bases, J lost 1 base, and 9 bases lay in between. The CDR3 spans 14 residues. Measured with immunoSEQ multiplex PCR; TCRdb has only the in-frame clones, and not every one. The sample includes roughly 70,000 clones, 80% to 90% of them seen just once. This clone was seen once. As yet, its antigen is unknown. The material sequenced was peripheral blood, taken from a patient treated with radiotherapy plus ipilimumab. The TCR originated in a human donor with non-small cell lung cancer that progressed on radiotherapy plus ipilimumab. The gene calls are TRBV28 and TRBJ1-1; no clear D. The CDR3 here is CASSLVRKNTEAFF. The CDR3 DNA follows: TGTGCCAGCAGTTTGGTCAGAAAGAACACTGAAGCTTTCTTT.